Below, 17 T cell receptor beta chains from the same sample are listed, as sequenced in a study of T cells in pancreatic ductal adenocarcinoma. Surgery without prior neoadjuvant therapy was the treatment of the selected pancreatic ductal adenocarcinoma patients. Some clones are missing from TCRdb's copy, which holds only in-frame ones; the method was immunoSEQ multiplex PCR. The sample consists of about 5,000 clones, about 71% of them appearing once. What was sequenced was pancreatic tumor tissue. The receptor set was obtained from a human donor with pancreatic ductal adenocarcinoma.

This chain uses TRBV9 with TRBJ1-5; D is perhaps TRBD1 (6 bases). Germline CDR1 and CDR2: SGDLS and YYNGEE. The CDR3 is 15 residues long. Trimming took 4 bases from V and 0 from J, leaving 11 bases between them. The CDR3 sequence is CASSRGALSNQPQHF. CDR3 in DNA: TGTGCCAGCAGCAGGGGGGCCCTTAGCAATCAGCCCCAGCATTTT.

The chain uses TRBV28 and TRBJ1-2; D is uncertain. Germline V gene lookup returns CDR1 MDHEN and CDR2 SYDVKM. The CDR3 runs 13 residues. The V end was cut by 6 bases, the J end by 2 bases, with 10 bases between. In DNA, the CDR3 is TGTGCCAGCAGGAAGACACACAACTATGGCTACACCTTC. Its translation is CASRKTHNYGYTF.

The chain recombines TRBV7-9 with TRBJ1-4, with TRBD1 matching over 7 bases. Germline values: CDR1 SEHNR, CDR2 FQNEAQ (reference sequence). The CDR3 totals 12 residues. V trimming: 8 bases; J trimming: 4 bases; junction bases outside the gene matches: 1. The DNA of the CDR3 is TGTGCCAGCGGACAGGTTAATGAAAAACTGTTTTTT. This encodes CASGQVNEKLFF.

This clone showed up just once. This chain uses TRBV5-5 with TRBJ1-5; no reliable D call. V lost 2 bases and J 1 base, leaving 4 bases between the germline ends. From germline, CDR1 is SGHKS and CDR2 YYEKEE (reference sequence). The CDR3 has 13 amino acids. The CDR3 region is CASSLASNQPQHF. The DNA for the CDR3 is TGTGCCAGCAGCTTAGCCAGCAATCAGCCCCAGCATTTT.

This clone was detected only once. The chain combines TRBV2 with TRBJ2-2; 14 nucleotides agree with TRBD2. This CDR3 has 17 amino acids. Germline V gives CDR1 SNHLY, CDR2 FYNNEI. V lost 7 bases to trimming and J lost 2 bases; unmatched junction nucleotides: 6. For the CDR3, the DNA is TGTGCCAGCACAAGGACTAGCGGGGGGATTAACACCGGGGAGCTGTTTTTT. Its translation is CASTRTSGGINTGELFF.

The chain is built from TRBV29-1 and TRBJ1-2, with a weak D call TRBD1 (6 bases). This CDR3 spans 13 amino acids. V lost 3 bases, J lost 3 bases, and 11 bases lay in between. CDR1 is SQVTM and CDR2 is ANQGSEA in the germline V gene. CDR3 amino acids: CSVDADSYYGYTF. The DNA for the CDR3 is TGCAGCGTTGATGCGGACAGCTACTATGGCTACACCTTC.

The chain carries TRBV21-1 and TRBJ1-1; TRBD1 reflects the table's D call only, with no check against the DNA. TRBV21-1 represents a pseudogene. The length of the CDR3 is 16 residues. CDR3 residues: CASSNRQGTRATEAFF. In nucleotides, the CDR3 is TGTGCCAGCAGCAACCGACAGGGGACCAGGGCCACTGAAGCTTTCTTT.

The rearrangement uses TRBV5-5 and TRBJ2-7, with D perhaps TRBD1 (5 bases). Germline assignment: CDR1 SGHKS and CDR2 YYEKEE (reference sequence). CDR3 length equals 11 residues. V was clipped by 4 bases and J by 9 bases, with 11 bases between them. The CDR3 region is CASSAGWGQYF. CDR3 DNA: TGTGCCAGCAGCGCAGGGTGGGGGCAGTACTTC. The variable domain in full, with the rest retrieved from reference TRBV5-5 and TRBJ2-7, is DAGVTQSPTHLIKTRGQQVTLRCSPISGHKSVSWYQQVLGQGPQFIFQYYEKEERGRGNFPDRFSARQFPNYSSELNVNALLLGDSALYLCASSAGWGQYFGPGTRLTVT.

This chain connects TRBV5-1 to TRBJ1-2, with 7 positions matching TRBD1. The CDR3 runs to 14 residues. After removal of 3 bases from V and 2 bases from J, the junction contained 4 bases not matched to a gene. CDR1 is SGHRS and CDR2 is YFSETQ in the germline V gene. The CDR3 spells CASSWGDRNYGYTF. The CDR3 DNA reads TGCGCCAGCAGCTGGGGGGACAGAAACTATGGCTACACCTTC.

The chain combines TRBV5-1 with TRBJ2-1; 12 nucleotides line up with TRBD2. This CDR3 is 16 amino acids long. Germline V CDR1 and CDR2: SGHRS, YFSETQ. V was clipped by 4 bases and J by 9 bases; unmatched bases: 11. The CDR3 DNA follows: TGCGCCAGCAGCAGGACCACTAGCGGGAGGCGGAGTGAGCAGTTCTTC. It yields the protein CASSRTTSGRRSEQFF. The full variable domain, in which reference TRBV5-1 and TRBJ2-1 provide the parts outside the CDR3, is KAGVTQTPRYLIKTRGQQVTLSCSPISGHRSVSWYQQTPGQGLQFLFEYFSETQRNKGNFPGRFSGRQFSNSRSEMNVSTLELGDSALYLCASSRTTSGRRSEQFFGPGTRLTVL.

The genes are TRBV4-1 and TRBJ1-1; 8 bases are shared with TRBD1. J lost 6 bases, V lost 0 bases, and 6 bases had no gene match. Germline values: CDR1 MGHRA, CDR2 YSYEKL. The CDR3 has 15 amino acids. CDR3 nucleotides: TGCGCCAGCAGCCAAGATTGGGGACAGGTGCCTGAAGCTTTCTTT. This codes for CASSQDWGQVPEAFF.

In its sample, this clone was seen once. This chain uses TRBV10-3 with TRBJ2-1; unclear D gene. This CDR3 is built from 15 residues. Trimming cost V 2 bases and J 0 bases, with 8 bases left between them. CDR1 and CDR2 from the germline V gene are ENHRY and SYGVKD. The CDR3 is CAISELDRSYNEQFF. Here the CDR3 DNA reads TGTGCCATCAGTGAGCTTGACCGCTCCTACAATGAGCAGTTCTTC.

The chain links TRBV6-6 to TRBJ2-2; D might be TRBD1 (6 bases). Per the germline V gene, CDR1 is MNHNY and CDR2 is SVGAGI (reference sequence). CDR3 size: 14 residues. Trimming removed 5 bases from V and 1 base from J, with 8 bases in between. The CDR3 DNA reads as TGTGCCAGCAGTAAGACAGGGAACACCGGGGAGCTGTTTTTT. This gives the protein CASSKTGNTGELFF.

The CDR3 spells CASSSLGAGDTEAFF. CDR3 in DNA: TGTGCCAGCAGTTCACTGGGGGCAGGGGACACTGAAGCTTTCTTT. This chain uses TRBV27 with TRBJ1-1, with D tentatively TRBD1 (6 bases). Looked up from germline, CDR1 is MNHEY and CDR2 is SMNVEV (reference sequence). Between the trimmed V and J ends, which lost 4 bases and 3 bases, there was a span of 15 bases. This CDR3 region has 15 residues.

This sequence joins TRBV7-2 and TRBJ2-5; D tentatively reads TRBD1 or TRBD2 (7 bases each). Germline lookup yields CDR1 SGHTA and CDR2 FQGNSA. The CDR3 runs to 15 residues. The ends were cut back, 5 bases at V and 2 bases at J, with 15 bases in the middle. CDR3 residues: CASSLAGGLQETQYF. CDR3 DNA sequence: TGTGCCAGCAGCCTCGCAGGGGGACTACAAGAGACCCAGTACTTC.

This chain joins TRBV5-6 and TRBJ1-2; D remains ambiguous. The V gene lost 0 bases and the J gene lost 4 bases, with 25 bases spanning the gap. The CDR3 loop spans 19 amino acids. In germline, CDR1 is SGHDT, CDR2 YYEEEE. The CDR3 DNA is TGTGCCAGCAGCTTGGAGGAGCCGGGTCCTACCGAGCGGCCCTATGGCTACACCTTC. Translation gives CASSLEEPGPTERPYGYTF. The full variable domain, rest sourced from reference TRBV5-6 and TRBJ1-2, is DAGVTQSPTHLIKTRGQQVTLRCSPKSGHDTVSWYQQALGQGPQFIFQYYEEEERQRGNFPDRFSGHQFPNYSSELNVNALLLGDSALYLCASSLEEPGPTERPYGYTFGSGTRLTVV.

CDR3 bases: TGCAGCGTTGGAGAGAGGCCAGGGAAAGAGACCCAGTACTTC. Translated: CSVGERPGKETQYF. J is TRBJ2-5 and V is TRBV29-1; D is possibly TRBD1 (5 bases). The germline V gene has CDR1 SQVTM and CDR2 ANQGSEA. The V end lost 4 bases, the J end lost 3 bases, and 15 bases lay between the germline ends. The CDR3 loop spans 14 amino acids.